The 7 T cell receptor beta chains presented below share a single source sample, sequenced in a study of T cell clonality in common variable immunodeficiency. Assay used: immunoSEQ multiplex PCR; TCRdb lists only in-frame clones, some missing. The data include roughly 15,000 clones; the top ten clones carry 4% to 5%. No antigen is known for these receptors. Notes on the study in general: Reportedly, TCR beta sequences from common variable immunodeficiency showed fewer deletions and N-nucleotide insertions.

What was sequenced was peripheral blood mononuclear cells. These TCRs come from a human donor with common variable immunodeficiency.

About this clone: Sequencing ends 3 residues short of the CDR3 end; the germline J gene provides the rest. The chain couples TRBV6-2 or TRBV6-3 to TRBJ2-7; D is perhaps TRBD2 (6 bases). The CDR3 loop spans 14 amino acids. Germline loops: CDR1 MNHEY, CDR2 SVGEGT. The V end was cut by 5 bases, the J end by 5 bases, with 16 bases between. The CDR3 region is CASSPPRGSHEQYF. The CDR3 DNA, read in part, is TGTGCCAGCAGTCCCCCCCGGGGGTCCCACGAG.

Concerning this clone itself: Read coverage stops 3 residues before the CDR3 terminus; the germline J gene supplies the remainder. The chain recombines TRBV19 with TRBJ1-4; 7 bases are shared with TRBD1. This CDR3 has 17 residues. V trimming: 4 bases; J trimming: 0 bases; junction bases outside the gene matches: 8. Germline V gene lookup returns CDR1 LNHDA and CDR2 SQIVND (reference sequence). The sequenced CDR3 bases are TGTGCCAGTAGTACCCCGACAGGGCTTGCAACTAATGAAAAA. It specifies CASSTPTGLATNEK. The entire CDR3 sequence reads CASSTPTGLATNEKLFF.

The CDR3 DNA, read in part, is TGTGCCTGGAGGACTAGCGGGGGGAGGGATACG. Translated, it gives CAWRTSGGRDT. The whole CDR3 sequence is CAWRTSGGRDTQYF. This sequence joins TRBV30 and TRBJ2-3, with TRBD2 identical over 13 bases. The read terminates 3 residues before the CDR3 end, so the remaining end is supplied by the germline J gene. The CDR3 is made up of 14 amino acids. Germline V gene sequence: CDR1 GTSNPN, CDR2 SVGIG (reference sequence). V dropped 3 bases and J dropped 6; count of bases not matched to a gene: 3.

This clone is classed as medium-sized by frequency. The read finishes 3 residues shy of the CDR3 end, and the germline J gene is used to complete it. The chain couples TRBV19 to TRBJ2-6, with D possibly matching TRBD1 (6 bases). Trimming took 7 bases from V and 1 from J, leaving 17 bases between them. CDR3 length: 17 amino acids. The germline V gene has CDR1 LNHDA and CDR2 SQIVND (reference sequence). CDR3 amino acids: CASTLGQLPSGANVLTF. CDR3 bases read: TGTGCCAGTACCTTAGGACAGTTACCTTCTGGGGCCAACGTC.

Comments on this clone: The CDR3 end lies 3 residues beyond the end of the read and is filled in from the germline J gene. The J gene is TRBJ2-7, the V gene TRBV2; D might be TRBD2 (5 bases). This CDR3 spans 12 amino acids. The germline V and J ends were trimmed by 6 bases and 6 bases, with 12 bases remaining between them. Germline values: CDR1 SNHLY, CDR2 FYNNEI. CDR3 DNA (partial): TGTGCCAGCAGCGCTGAGACTATCGAG. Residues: CASSAETIE. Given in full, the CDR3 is CASSAETIEQYF.

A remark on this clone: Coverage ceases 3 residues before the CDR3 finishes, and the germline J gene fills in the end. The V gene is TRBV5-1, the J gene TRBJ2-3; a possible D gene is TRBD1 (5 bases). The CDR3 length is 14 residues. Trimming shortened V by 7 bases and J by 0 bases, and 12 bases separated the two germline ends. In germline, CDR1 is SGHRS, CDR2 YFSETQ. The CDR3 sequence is CASATGISTDTQYF. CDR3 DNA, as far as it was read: TGCGCCAGCGCCACAGGAATCAGCACAGATACG. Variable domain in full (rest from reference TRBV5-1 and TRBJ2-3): KAGVTQTPRYLIKTRGQQVTLSCSPISGHRSVSWYQQTPGQGLQFLFEYFSETQRNKGNFPGRFSGRQFSNSRSEMNVSTLELGDSALYLCASATGISTDTQYFGPGTRLTVL.

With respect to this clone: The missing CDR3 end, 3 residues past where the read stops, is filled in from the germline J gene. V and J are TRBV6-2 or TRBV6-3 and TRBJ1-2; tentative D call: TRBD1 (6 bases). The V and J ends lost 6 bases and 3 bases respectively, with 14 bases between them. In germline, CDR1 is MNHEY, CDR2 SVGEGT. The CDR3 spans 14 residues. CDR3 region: CASSSTGGDYGYTF. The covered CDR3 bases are TGTGCCAGCAGCTCGACAGGAGGGGACTATGGC.